A selection of T cell receptor beta chains follows, all from one sample in a study of blood T cells in healthy people across ages. TCRdb re-analysed the 5' RACE reads in MiXCR, keeping a single row per CDR3 protein. Of around 1.5 million distinct CDR3 sequences listed, about 43% were seen once; the top ten hold 7.9%. The material sequenced was blood. The receptors derive from a woman aged 18-29 years in good health. Both conserved end residues are part of each CDR3. A D gene is named only where the DNA matches it firmly. Size tells how often a clone was seen (once, few, many) or the class of an expanded clone, and some rows leave it out.

>TRBJ2-1|few|-|TRBV25-1
CASSEYFQGSVDEQFF
TGTGCCAGCAGTGAATACTTTCAGGGATCCGTGGATGAGCAGTTCTTC
>TRBJ2-5|few|TRBD1|TRBV6-1
CASSGQGAGETQYF
TGTGCCAGCAGTGGGCAGGGGGCCGGAGAGACCCAGTACTTC
>TRBJ1-1|-|-|TRBV7-9
CASSLEGGYSTEAFF
TGTGCCAGCAGCTTAGAAGGGGGTTACAGCACTGAAGCTTTCTTT
>TRBJ2-3|-|-|TRBV6-5
CASSYSWGLDTQYF
TGTGCCAGCAGTTACTCTTGGGGTTTGGATACGCAGTATTTT
>TRBJ2-2|-|TRBD2|TRBV12-5
CASGFGGGVDTGELFF
TGTGCTAGTGGTTTTGGGGGAGGGGTTGACACCGGGGAGCTGTTTTTT
>TRBJ2-5|few|-|TRBV29-1
CSVEDRRRRETQYF
TGCAGCGTTGAAGATCGTAGGAGGCGGGAGACCCAGTACTTC
>TRBJ2-3|-|-|TRBV2
CASSARRNTDTQYF
TGTGCCAGCAGTGCACGGCGGAACACAGATACGCAGTATTTT
>TRBJ1-6|once|TRBD1|TRBV11-2
CASSWDSAYRGPLHF
TGTGCCAGCAGCTGGGACAGTGCTTATCGGGGGCCCCTCCACTTT
>TRBJ2-7|-|-|TRBV7-2
CASSLAQIYEQYF
TGTGCCAGCAGCTTAGCACAAATCTACGAGCAGTACTTC
>TRBJ2-5|-|-|TRBV7-2
CASSLVMGQGFETQYF
TGTGCCAGCAGCTTAGTCATGGGGCAGGGTTTCGAGACCCAGTACTTC
>TRBJ1-5|few|TRBD1|TRBV7-6
CASSPGTGRGNQPQHF
TGTGCCAGCAGTCCCGGGACAGGGAGGGGCAATCAGCCCCAGCATTTT